This T cell receptor (beta chain) emerged from a study of T cells in Graves' hyperthyroidism and ophthalmopathy. The sample holds many counts of this clonotype. V gave up 3 bases and J gave up 6 bases; unmatched junction bases: 10. CDR1 and CDR2 (germline): DFQATT, SNEGSKA (reference sequence). This CDR3 comprises 15 residues. The study defined stable Graves' hyperthyroidism as no ophthalmopathy progression within 18 months. Patients aged 18 to 65 with hyperthyroidism were newly diagnosed, with duration under 2 months. Uncontrolled infection, other autoimmune disease, pregnancy and lactation each barred patients from inclusion. Orbital computed tomography and thyroid ultrasound, together with serum TRAb and thyroxine and clinical symptoms, were used for diagnoses. Amplified TCR beta CDR3 regions derived from RNA transcripts. A first-round RT-PCR of the TCR CDR3 used the HTBI primer set. One entry per CDR3 protein results from TCRdb running MiXCR on the multiplex PCR reads. The repertoire holds approximately 500,000 distinct CDR3 sequences, with 46% as singletons.

This receptor was obtained from a woman aged 18 to 35 with Graves' hyperthyroidism. What was sequenced was peripheral blood or thyroid tissue (not recorded which). The gene calls are TRBV20-1 and TRBJ2-5; the match to TRBD2 covers 10 bases. CDR3 sequence: CSASPLAGVGKTQYF. The CDR3 region has the DNA TGCAGTGCTAGTCCCCTAGCGGGAGTGGGAAAGACCCAGTACTTC.